The clone carrying this T cell receptor (beta chain) was detected only a few times. Its matching antigen is unknown. Each CDR3 protein is one row after TCRdb ran MiXCR on the RT-PCR reads. The sample carries 500,000 or so distinct CDR3 sequences, more than 15% recorded once. The sample belongs to a study of response to subunit inactivated influenza vaccine. Overall study results and limits: The authors suggested that every seasonal influenza vaccination recruits few new T cells.

Germline CDR1 is LGHDT and CDR2 is YNNKEL (reference sequence). Trimming left V 0 bases short and J 3 bases short, with 6 bases between. This CDR3 has 14 residues. The sequence came from a man between 50 and 69 years old who received an inactivated influenza vaccine. The gene calls are TRBV3-1 and TRBJ1-5; D ambiguous. The specimen was CD4+ T cells sorted from PBMCs, collected less than 25 months after vaccination. CDR3 nucleotide sequence: TGTGCCAGCAGCCAAGATTACGCCAATCAGCCCCAGCATTTT. Translated, it gives CASSQDYANQPQHF.